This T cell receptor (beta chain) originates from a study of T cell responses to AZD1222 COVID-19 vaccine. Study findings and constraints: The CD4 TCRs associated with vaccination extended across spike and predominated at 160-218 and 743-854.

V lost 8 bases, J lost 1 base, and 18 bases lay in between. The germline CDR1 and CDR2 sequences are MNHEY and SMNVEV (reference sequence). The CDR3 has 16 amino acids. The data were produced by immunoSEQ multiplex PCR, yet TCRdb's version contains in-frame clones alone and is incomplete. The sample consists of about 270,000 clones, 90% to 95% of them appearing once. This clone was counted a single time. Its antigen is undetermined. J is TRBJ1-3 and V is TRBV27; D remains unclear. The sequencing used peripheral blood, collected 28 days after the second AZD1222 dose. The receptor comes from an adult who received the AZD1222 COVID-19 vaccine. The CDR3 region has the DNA TGTGCCAGCTCTCAAACCCTCCTAGGTTCTGGAAACACCATATATTTT. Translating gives CASSQTLLGSGNTIYF.